This T cell receptor (beta chain) was documented in a study of spatial heterogeneity in lung cancer (dated by TCRdb to about 2019). Some background on the complete study: Beta-chain transcripts were consistently detected in greater numbers than alpha-chain transcripts, which likely reflects a higher abundance of beta-chain transcripts. In non-small cell lung cancer, the study quantitatively compared TCR alpha and beta repertoires across several tumor regions, matched nontumor lung, and blood. In the raw uncorrected reads, each unique combination of TCR and UMI appeared on average more than ten times. The study linked features of the TCR repertoire to counts of nonsynonymous mutations, which were determined by whole-exome sequencing of tumor tissue. Both alpha and beta chains were TCR-sequenced in samples taken at surgery, namely 220 tumor regions, fewer than 80 matched nontumor lung samples and about 52 PBMC samples. Here is what the overall study found, with its caveats: Ubiquitous expanded tumor TCRs showed up in blood more often at tumor resection than at routine follow-up. Additional single-cell paired TCR alpha and beta sequencing was considered necessary to confirm, at a functional level, the hypothesis that regional TCRs recognize regional mutations.

The time point tag for this specimen amounts to: sample taken at primary tumor resection. Samples were obtained from about 75 patients with early-stage, untreated non-small cell lung cancer from the lung TRACERx cohort. Without any cell sorting, TCR sequencing was performed on whole RNA extracted either from tumor and nontumor lung tissue or from cryopreserved PBMC samples. A patient was chosen for TCR sequencing only when enough RNA was available from at least two tumor regions. This clonotype came up many times. Its antigen remains unidentified. Qualities for individual bases were not recorded, and no much larger clone is one base off. The library was generated by 5' RACE. This sample was sequenced with a NextSeq 500. The TCR library protocol attached a unique molecular identifier to each TCR cDNA molecule to allow correction of PCR and sequencing errors. From the authors' description of their analysis: Decombinator tools were used for TCR identification, UMI-based error correction and CDR3 extraction. Expanded TCRs were defined as those above a frequency of 2 per 1,000, corresponding to the top 1% of the tumor frequency distribution. Rényi diversity was computed with the R vegan package after subsampling each repertoire 100 times to 5,000 TCRs. CDR3 similarity networks were constructed using string-kernel similarity of amino acid triplets, with links drawn between CDR3s whose pairwise similarity was above 0.82. In-frame beta chains were kept once TCRdb had trimmed the public reads at Q25 with fastp and called clones with MiXCR. Each record represents a unique CDR3 protein, reported with the most common genes and DNA among its rows. These V and J calls rely on TCRdb rather than the paper's analysis. The sample table shows some 34,000 distinct CDR3 sequences, and less than 9% are seen once. Approximately 28% of the sample comes from the top ten.

The junction carries 10 bases between V and J, which are trimmed by 2 bases and 1 base respectively. The CDR1 and CDR2 encoded by the germline V gene are KGHDR and SFDVKD. From cysteine to phenylalanine, the CDR3 is 15 amino acids long. Only the CDR3 DNA is retained, 45 bases long and in frame from the first base. Sequenced material: PBMCs, taken at surgery. Here the chain combines TRBV24-1 and TRBJ2-5; TRBD1 could be the D gene, as 5 bases match. This TCR derives from a female donor with early-stage non-small cell lung cancer. The nucleotide sequence reads as follows: TGTGCCACCAGTGATTCCAGGGTACCCCAAGAGACCCAGTACTTC. It encodes CATSDSRVPQETQYF.